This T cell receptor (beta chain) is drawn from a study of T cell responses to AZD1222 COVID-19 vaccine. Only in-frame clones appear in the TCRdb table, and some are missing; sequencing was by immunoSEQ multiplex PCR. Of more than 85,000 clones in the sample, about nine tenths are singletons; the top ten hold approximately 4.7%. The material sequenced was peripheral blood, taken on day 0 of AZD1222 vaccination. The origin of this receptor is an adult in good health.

The CDR3 sequence: CAWGPRGGNTEAFF. The CDR3 DNA follows: TGTGCCTGGGGCCCGAGAGGGGGAAACACTGAAGCTTTCTTT. The genes are TRBV30 and TRBJ1-1; D is perhaps TRBD1 (6 bases). The CDR3 has 14 amino acids. V lost 5 bases to trimming and J lost 2 bases, with 15 bases between them. From germline, CDR1 is GTSNPN and CDR2 SVGIG (reference sequence).